Presented here are 9 T cell receptor beta chains from one specimen sequenced in a study of shared clonotypes between healthy human individuals. Produced via immunoSEQ multiplex PCR; TCRdb's table is partial and in-frame only. Of 2 million to 3 million clones in the sample, 93% were seen once. Sequenced: naive CD4+ T cells from PBMCs. Subset of the sample: CD45RA+ positively selected. The source of these receptors is a man younger than 35 in good health. Some clones in this sample may be carry-over from other donors' samples.

The genes are TRBV15 and TRBJ1-3, with D perhaps TRBD1 (5 bases). This CDR3 has 16 residues. The germline CDR1 and CDR2 sequences are LNHNV and YYDKDF (reference sequence). V was clipped by 1 base and J by 4 bases, with 14 bases between them. CDR3 in DNA: TGTGCCACCAGCAGAGCCCGGTGGGGGGTCGGAAACACCATATATTTT. As protein: CATSRARWGVGNTIYF. Full variable domain (missing parts from reference TRBV15 and TRBJ1-3): DAMVIQNPRYQVTQFGKPVTLSCSQTLNHNVMYWYQQKSSQAPKLLFHYYDKDFNNEADTPDNFQSRRPNTSFCFLDIRSPGLGDTAMYLCATSRARWGVGNTIYFGEGSWLTVV.

The V and J genes are TRBV27 and TRBJ1-6, with TRBD1 matching over 7 bases. V gave up 4 bases and J gave up 7 bases; unmatched junction bases: 7. From germline, CDR1 is MNHEY and CDR2 SMNVEV (reference sequence). CDR3 length: 15 amino acids. CDR3 DNA sequence: TGTGCCAGCAGTTACCTGGGACAGTCAAATTCACCCCTCCACTTT. This sequence encodes CASSYLGQSNSPLHF.

V usage is TRBV9 and J usage is TRBJ2-1; weak D call: TRBD2 (5 bases). This CDR3 comprises 16 residues. V was clipped by 5 bases and J by 9 bases, with 24 bases between them. The germline V gene has CDR1 SGDLS and CDR2 YYNGEE. For the CDR3, the DNA is TGTGCCAGCAGTAAGGTACCGCCTAGCATGCTTGCTGAGCAGTTCTTC. Its protein is CASSKVPPSMLAEQFF.

V usage is TRBV9 and J usage is TRBJ2-2, with D unclear. V was shortened by 1 base and J by 6 bases, with 16 bases between the two germline ends. The CDR3 has 16 residues. Per the germline V gene, CDR1 is SGDLS and CDR2 is YYNGEE. In DNA, the CDR3 is TGTGCCAGCAGCGTAAGGGCCATCCCCTCCCCCGGGGAGCTGTTTTTT. This encodes CASSVRAIPSPGELFF.

The chain employs TRBV11-2 and TRBJ2-1; 12 nucleotides agree with TRBD2. This CDR3 contains 16 residues. V dropped 4 bases and J dropped 3; count of bases not matched to a gene: 4. Per germline, CDR1 SGHAT and CDR2 FQNNGV. The CDR3 spells CASSSRLAGDYNEQFF. DNA of the CDR3: TGTGCCAGCAGCTCCAGACTAGCGGGAGACTACAATGAGCAGTTCTTC.

The CDR3 sequence is CASSLGFLGTSSYEQYF. In DNA form, the CDR3 reads TGTGCCAGCAGCTTAGGTTTTCTGGGGACATCCTCCTACGAGCAGTACTTC. The gene calls are TRBV7-2 and TRBJ2-7; a possible D gene is TRBD1 (6 bases). V was cut by 1 base and J by 0 bases, with 16 bases left in between. This CDR3 contains 17 residues. Germline V gives CDR1 SGHTA, CDR2 FQGNSA.

This clone was detected only once. Written as DNA, the CDR3 is TGTGCCAGCAGAGAGGGGGCCAACGAGCAGTACTTC. This codes for CASREGANEQYF. This chain joins TRBV5-8 and TRBJ2-7, with 7 bases fitting TRBD1. After removal of 5 bases from V and 5 bases from J, the junction contained 4 bases not matched to a gene. The CDR3 consists of 12 residues. The germline V gene encodes CDR1 SGHTS and CDR2 YDEGEE.

The table lists this clone with a count of one. The chain couples TRBV28 to TRBJ2-7; D ambiguous. Germline assignment: CDR1 MDHEN and CDR2 SYDVKM. Trimming took 6 bases from V and 3 from J, leaving 9 bases between them. The CDR3 has 12 amino acids. In nucleotides, the CDR3 is TGTGCCAGCAGAACACTGGACTACGAGCAGTACTTC. Protein product: CASRTLDYEQYF.

The rearrangement links TRBV1 to TRBJ2-7; no check of the table's D call, TRBD2, against the DNA was made. TRBV1 is a pseudogene. The CDR3 runs to 15 residues. The chain's CDR3 is CTSSQVSGSLGEQYF. CDR3 sequence (DNA): TGCACCAGCAGCCAAGTCAGCGGGAGTTTGGGAGAGCAGTACTTC.